The 22 T cell receptor beta chains below come from one sample, sequenced in a study of identical twins. TCRdb used MiXCR to reprocess the 5' RACE reads, holding one entry per CDR3 protein. The sample holds approximately 680,000 distinct CDR3 sequences; just over 7% are singletons and the top ten take 1.6%. This same sample was also part of a study on yellow fever vaccine responses in identical twins.

Sequencing used PBMCs. These receptors all come from a woman aged 18-29 years in good health.

This clonotype came up many times. The chain is built from TRBV7-3 and TRBJ2-2; D remains ambiguous. Deletions cut 5 bases from V and 2 bases from J, with 9 bases between. This CDR3 comprises 14 residues. Germline CDR1 SGHTA, CDR2 FQGTGA. The DNA for the CDR3 is TGTGCCAGCAGCCCAAGGTCCAACACCGGGGAGCTGTTTTTT. Its translation is CASSPRSNTGELFF.

The rearrangement uses TRBV4-2 and TRBJ2-3; 8 nucleotides align to TRBD1. From germline, CDR1 is LGHNA and CDR2 YNFKEQ. Unmatched junction bases numbered 7, after V lost 1 base and J lost 4 bases. The CDR3 length is 16 residues. The CDR3 sequence: CASSQVGQGSPDTQYF. The CDR3 nucleotides are TGTGCCAGCAGCCAAGTTGGACAGGGCAGCCCAGATACGCAGTATTTT.

This chain connects TRBV6-2 or TRBV6-3 to TRBJ2-7; TRBD2 matches at 10 bases. CDR1 is MNHEY and CDR2 is SVGEGT in the germline V gene. This CDR3 contains 16 residues. Trimming at V came to 7 bases and at J to 5 bases, leaving 14 bases not matched to a gene. CDR3 DNA: TGTGCCAGCAACAACCTACTCGGGCTAGCGGGAGACGAGCAGTACTTC. This translates into CASNNLLGLAGDEQYF.

The chain couples TRBV5-1 to TRBJ1-5, with D perhaps TRBD1 (6 bases). CDR3 size: 15 residues. Germline V gives CDR1 SGHRS, CDR2 YFSETQ. V was shortened by 5 bases and J by 0 bases, with 12 bases between the two germline ends. The chain's CDR3 is CASRSGTNSNQPQHF. The CDR3 DNA sequence: TGCGCCAGCAGGTCCGGGACAAATAGCAATCAGCCCCAGCATTTT.

This clonotype was counted a few times. V usage is TRBV4-1 and J usage is TRBJ2-7; no clear D. In germline, CDR1 is MGHRA, CDR2 YSYEKL. The CDR3 loop spans 16 amino acids. Trimming pared 0 bases from V and 0 bases from J, leaving 12 bases between. The CDR3 region is CASSQDLGKGSYEQYF. As DNA, the CDR3 is TGCGCCAGCAGCCAAGATTTGGGGAAAGGCTCCTACGAGCAGTACTTC.

The chain carries TRBV29-1 and TRBJ1-1, with D perhaps TRBD1 (6 bases). The CDR3 totals 19 residues. With 3 bases removed from V and 4 bases from J, the gap between germline ends came to 30 bases. Germline CDR1 and CDR2: SQVTM and ANQGSEA. The CDR3 spells CSVEGTGGAEGLTGTEAFF. CDR3 bases: TGCAGCGTTGAGGGTACGGGGGGCGCGGAGGGGTTAACGGGCACTGAAGCTTTCTTT.

V is TRBV3-1 and J is TRBJ2-5; 7 bases are shared with TRBD1. The CDR3 runs 14 residues. Germline CDR1 LGHDT, CDR2 YNNKEL (reference sequence). J lost 5 bases, V lost 1 base, and 4 bases had no gene match. Here the CDR3 DNA reads TGTGCCAGCAGCCAAGCGACAGGGTTGGAGACCCAGTACTTC. This sequence encodes CASSQATGLETQYF.

The gene calls are TRBV7-2 and TRBJ2-7; D call uncertain. Trimming cost V 6 bases and J 3 bases, with 6 bases left between them. The germline V gene has CDR1 SGHTA and CDR2 FQGNSA. The length of the CDR3 is 11 residues. The CDR3 region has the DNA TGTGCCAGCAGACCCTACTACGAGCAGTACTTC. As protein: CASRPYYEQYF.

This chain uses TRBV4-2 with TRBJ2-2; TRBD2 is a possible D gene (6 bases). Germline CDR1 is LGHNA and CDR2 is YNFKEQ. CDR3 length: 16 residues. Trimming pared 1 base from V and 3 bases from J, leaving 12 bases between. The CDR3 bases are TGTGCCAGCAGCCAAGGGGACTGGGTCGACACCGGGGAGCTGTTTTTT. Amino acids: CASSQGDWVDTGELFF.

This chain connects TRBV7-2 to TRBJ2-3, with D possibly TRBD2 on 6 matching bases. The CDR3 loop spans 17 amino acids. Germline-derived CDR1 and CDR2 are SGHTA and FQGNSA. Trimming removed 1 base from V and 0 bases from J, with 14 bases in between. The DNA of the CDR3 is TGTGCCAGCAGCTTAGTAAGTTCGGGAGTGAGCACAGATACGCAGTATTTT. This translates into CASSLVSSGVSTDTQYF.

The chain uses TRBV3-1 and TRBJ2-4; perhaps D is TRBD1 or TRBD2 (6 bases each). Germline CDR1 LGHDT, CDR2 YNNKEL (reference sequence). This CDR3 contains 16 residues. Deletions cut 3 bases from V and 0 bases from J, with 12 bases between. The CDR3 loop reads CASSHSGGLAKNIQYF. CDR3 in DNA: TGTGCCAGCAGCCACTCCGGGGGCCTAGCCAAAAACATTCAGTACTTC. The whole variable domain, filled in from reference TRBV3-1 and TRBJ2-4, reads DTAVSQTPKYLVTQMGNDKSIKCEQNLGHDTMYWYKQDSKKFLKIMFSYNNKELIINETVPNRFSPKSPDKAHLNLHINSLELGDSAVYFCASSHSGGLAKNIQYFGAGTRLSVL.

In its sample, this clonotype was seen a few times. The chain couples TRBV12-3 or TRBV12-4 to TRBJ1-6; maybe TRBD1 (5 bases). Trimming stripped 5 bases from V and 9 bases from J, with 8 bases between. The CDR3 runs to 12 residues. The CDR3 region is CASSPGISPLHF. The CDR3 DNA is TGTGCCAGCAGTCCAGGGATTTCACCCCTCCACTTT.

This clonotype was seen only a few times. This chain joins TRBV7-9 and TRBJ2-7; D unresolved. CDR3 length: 13 residues. V dropped 2 bases and J dropped 3 bases, with 8 bases sitting between them. The germline CDR1 and CDR2 sequences are SEHNR and FQNEAQ (reference sequence). The CDR3 protein is CASSLIWDYEQYF. The CDR3 DNA reads TGTGCCAGCAGCTTAATCTGGGACTACGAGCAGTACTTC.

To note about this clonotype: The DNA is omitted, as the CDR3 cannot be located on it reliably, and the CDR3 follows TCRdb's listing. The chain is built from TRBV5-1 and TRBJ2-2. Germline loops: CDR1 SGHRS, CDR2 YFSETQ. The CDR3 has 14 residues if both end residues are counted. CDR3 in amino acids: CASSHLDPPGSCFF.

DNA for the CDR3: TGTGCCTGCTGGGGGGTAGCATGCACAGATACGCAGTATTTT. Protein product: CACWGVACTDTQYF. The rearrangement links TRBV6-1 to TRBJ2-3; possible D gene TRBD2, 6 bases. V was clipped by 11 bases and J by 1 base, with 16 bases between them. Germline loops: CDR1 MNHNS, CDR2 SASEGT. CDR3 length: 14 amino acids.

This clonotype was counted only a few times. In DNA, the CDR3 is TGTGCCAGCAGCCAAATTGGGCTAGCGGGAGACAATGAGCAGTTCTTC. Its translation: CASSQIGLAGDNEQFF. The rearrangement uses TRBV7-3 and TRBJ2-1; 10 bases agree with TRBD2. The germline V gene encodes CDR1 SGHTA and CDR2 FQGTGA. The CDR3 loop spans 16 amino acids. Trimming at V came to 5 bases and at J to 5 bases, leaving 9 bases not matched to a gene.

The sample holds a few counts of this clonotype. The CDR3 spells CASSAYQETQYF. CDR3 nucleotide sequence: TGTGCCAGCAGCGCGTACCAAGAGACCCAGTACTTC. This chain uses TRBV13 with TRBJ2-5, with no clear D. CDR1 is PRHDT, CDR2 FYEKMQ, per germline (reference sequence). This CDR3 is built from 12 residues. V lost 5 bases, J lost 0 bases, and 4 bases lay in between.

The sample holds many counts of this clonotype. The chain combines TRBV24-1 with TRBJ2-3; 9 nucleotides match TRBD1. V lost 0 bases, J lost 1 base, and 1 base stayed unmatched. From germline, CDR1 is KGHDR and CDR2 SFDVKD. The CDR3 is made up of 16 amino acids. For the CDR3, the DNA is TGTGCCACCAGTGATTTGGGGGACAGGGGCACAGATACGCAGTATTTT. It is translated as CATSDLGDRGTDTQYF.

This clonotype was recorded many times. The chain carries TRBV20-1 and TRBJ1-1, with D tentatively TRBD1 (5 bases). From germline, CDR1 is DFQATT and CDR2 SNEGSKA (reference sequence). The ends were cut back, 0 bases at V and 8 bases at J, with 7 bases in the middle. The CDR3 is 11 residues long. The CDR3 DNA reads TGCAGTGCTAGAGATTGGGGGGAAGCTTTCTTT. Its translation is CSARDWGEAFF.

The chain uses TRBV27 and TRBJ2-2; D possibly matches TRBD1 or TRBD2 (5 bases each). V lost 6 bases, J lost 1 base, and 18 bases lay in between. The CDR3 runs 17 residues. Germline CDR1 and CDR2: MNHEY and SMNVEV (reference sequence). CDR3 sequence: CASSTPGRVENTGELFF. In DNA, the CDR3 is TGTGCCAGCAGCACCCCGGGGCGGGTAGAGAACACCGGGGAGCTGTTTTTT.

This clonotype was counted ten times or more. J is TRBJ2-5 and V is TRBV10-3, with D tentatively TRBD2 (6 bases). Trimming took 3 bases from V and 2 from J, leaving 13 bases between them. Germline-derived CDR1 and CDR2 are ENHRY and SYGVKD. CDR3 length: 15 residues. For the CDR3, the DNA is TGTGCCATCAGTGAACTAGCAGATTCGCAAGAGACCCAGTACTTC. It translates to CAISELADSQETQYF.

This clonotype has more than one count but fewer than ten. The chain couples TRBV11-3 to TRBJ2-1; 10 nucleotides agree with TRBD2. V lost 6 bases, J lost 3 bases, and 2 bases stayed unmatched. Per the germline V gene, CDR1 is SGHNT and CDR2 is YENEEA. This CDR3 region has 14 residues. The CDR3 protein is CASRASGGYNEQFF. DNA of the CDR3: TGTGCCAGCAGAGCTAGCGGGGGCTACAATGAGCAGTTCTTC.